A single TCR beta chain is shown here with its context. Its antigen remains unknown. With autoimmune disease history or systemic immunosuppression, patients were excluded. The source of the sample is a study of OX40 agonist ivuxolimab in advanced cancers. Study-level information: A mean age of roughly 66 years, range about 20 to 85, was recorded, and over 65% were male.

Libraries were prepared by immunoSEQ multiplex PCR; TCRdb keeps only in-frame clonotypes and omits some of them. The sample consists of some 65,000 clones, roughly 87% of them appearing once. Study observations and caveats: Clonal expansion in partial responders at 0.1-3.0 mg/kg ranked among the lowest. Blood T cells, both CD4+ and CD8+, expanded clonally by week 6 at 0.1 to 3.0 mg/kg.

V trimming: 7 bases; J trimming: 3 bases; junction bases outside the gene matches: 7. CDR1 and CDR2 from the germline V gene are LNHDA and SQIVND (reference sequence). The CDR3 has 15 residues. This TCR came from an adult with an advanced solid tumor such as melanoma, head and neck, liver or kidney cancer. The rearrangement joins TRBV19 to TRBJ2-1; 9 bases agree with TRBD1. Source: CD4+ or CD8+ T cells sorted from blood, taken in a trial of the OX40 agonist ivuxolimab. The CDR3 coding sequence is TGTGCCAGTACCAAGACAGGGGGTATCTACAATGAGCAGTTCTTC. This sequence encodes CASTKTGGIYNEQFF. Using reference TRBV19 and TRBJ2-1 for the parts outside the CDR3, the full variable domain is DGGITQSPKYLFRKEGQNVTLSCEQNLNHDAMYWYRQDPGQGLRLIYYSQIVNDFQKGDIAEGYSVSREKKESFPLTVTSAQKNPTAFYLCASTKTGGIYNEQFFGPGTRLTVL.